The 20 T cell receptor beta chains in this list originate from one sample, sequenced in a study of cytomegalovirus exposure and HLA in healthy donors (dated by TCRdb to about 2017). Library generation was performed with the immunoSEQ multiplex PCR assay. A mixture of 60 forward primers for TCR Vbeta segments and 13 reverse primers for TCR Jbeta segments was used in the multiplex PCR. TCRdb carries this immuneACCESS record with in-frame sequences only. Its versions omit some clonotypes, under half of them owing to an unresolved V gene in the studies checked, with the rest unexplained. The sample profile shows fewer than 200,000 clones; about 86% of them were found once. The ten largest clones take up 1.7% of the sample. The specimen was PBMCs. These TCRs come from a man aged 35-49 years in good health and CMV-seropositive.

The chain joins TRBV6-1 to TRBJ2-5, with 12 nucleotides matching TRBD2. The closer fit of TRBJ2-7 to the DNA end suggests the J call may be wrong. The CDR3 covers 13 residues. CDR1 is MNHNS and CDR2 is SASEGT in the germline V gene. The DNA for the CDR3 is TGTGCCAGCACGGGACTAGCGGGCTACGAGCAGTACTTC. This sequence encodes CASTGLAGYEQYF.

CDR3 protein: CASSLGSGSTYNEQFF. The CDR3 DNA reads as TGCGCCAGCAGCTTGGGCTCCGGGAGCACCTACAATGAGCAGTTCTTC. This sequence joins TRBV5-1 and TRBJ2-1, with D perhaps TRBD2 (6 bases). The CDR3 is 16 residues long. Trimming pared 0 bases from V and 2 bases from J, leaving 12 bases between. Germline CDR1 is SGHRS and CDR2 is YFSETQ.

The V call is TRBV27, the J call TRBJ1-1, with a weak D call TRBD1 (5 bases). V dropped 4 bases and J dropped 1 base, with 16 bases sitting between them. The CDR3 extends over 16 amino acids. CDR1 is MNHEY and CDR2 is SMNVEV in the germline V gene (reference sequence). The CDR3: CASSSWRGGQNTEAFF. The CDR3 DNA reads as TGTGCCAGCAGTTCATGGAGGGGAGGGCAGAACACTGAAGCTTTCTTT.

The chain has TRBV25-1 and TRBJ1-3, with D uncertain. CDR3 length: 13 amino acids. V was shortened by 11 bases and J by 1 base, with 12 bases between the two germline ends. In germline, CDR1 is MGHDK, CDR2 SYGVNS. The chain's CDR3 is CASTRDSGNTIYF. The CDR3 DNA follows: TGTGCCTCAACGAGGGATTCTGGAAACACCATATATTTT.

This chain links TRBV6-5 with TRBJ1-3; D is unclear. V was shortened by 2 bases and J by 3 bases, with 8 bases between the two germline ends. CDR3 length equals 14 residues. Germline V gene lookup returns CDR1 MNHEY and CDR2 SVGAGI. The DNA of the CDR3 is TGTGCCAGCAGTTACAGGGAGGGTGGAAACACCATATATTTT. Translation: CASSYREGGNTIYF.

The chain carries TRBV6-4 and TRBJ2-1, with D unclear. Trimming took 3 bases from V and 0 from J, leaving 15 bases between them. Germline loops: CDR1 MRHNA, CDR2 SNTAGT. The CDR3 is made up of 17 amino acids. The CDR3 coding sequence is TGTGCCAGCAGTGAAGTTTCTAGTGAGCTCTCCTACAATGAGCAGTTCTTC. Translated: CASSEVSSELSYNEQFF.

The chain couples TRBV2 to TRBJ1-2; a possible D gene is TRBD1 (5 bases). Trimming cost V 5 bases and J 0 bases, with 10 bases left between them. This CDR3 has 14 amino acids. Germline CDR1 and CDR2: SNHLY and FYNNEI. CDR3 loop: CASSLQGANYGYTF. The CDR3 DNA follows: TGTGCCAGCAGTTTGCAGGGCGCTAACTATGGCTACACCTTC.

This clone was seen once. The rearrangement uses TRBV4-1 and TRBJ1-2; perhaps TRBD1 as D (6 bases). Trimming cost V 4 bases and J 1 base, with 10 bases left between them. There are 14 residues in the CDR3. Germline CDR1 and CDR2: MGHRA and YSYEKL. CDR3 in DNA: TGCGCCAGCAGCCTGGACAGAAATAACTATGGCTACACCTTC. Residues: CASSLDRNNYGYTF.

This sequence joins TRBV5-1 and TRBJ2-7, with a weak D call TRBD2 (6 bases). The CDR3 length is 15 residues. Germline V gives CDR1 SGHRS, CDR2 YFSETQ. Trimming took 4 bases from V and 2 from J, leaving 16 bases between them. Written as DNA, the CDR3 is TGCGCCAGCAGCAGGGAGGCGGGCGCTACCTACGAGCAGTACTTC. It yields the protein CASSREAGATYEQYF.

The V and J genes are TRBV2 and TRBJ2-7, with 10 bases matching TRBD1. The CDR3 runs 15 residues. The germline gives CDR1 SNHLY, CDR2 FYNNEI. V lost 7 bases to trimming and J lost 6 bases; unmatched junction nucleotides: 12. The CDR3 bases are TGTGCCAGCAACCCTAGAGGGGACAGGGGCCCCGAGCAGTACTTC. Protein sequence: CASNPRGDRGPEQYF.

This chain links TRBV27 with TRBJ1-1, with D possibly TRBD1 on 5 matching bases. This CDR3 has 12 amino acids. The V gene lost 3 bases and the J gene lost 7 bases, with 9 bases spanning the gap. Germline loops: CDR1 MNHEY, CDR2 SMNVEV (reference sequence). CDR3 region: CASSFSQGEAFF. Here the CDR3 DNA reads TGTGCCAGCAGTTTCTCCCAGGGTGAAGCTTTCTTT.

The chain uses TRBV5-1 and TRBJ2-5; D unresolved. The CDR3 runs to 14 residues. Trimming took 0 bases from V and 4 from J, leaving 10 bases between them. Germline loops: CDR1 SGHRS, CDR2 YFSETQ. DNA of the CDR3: TGCGCCAGCAGCTTGGTGGGCCTGGGAGAGACCCAGTACTTC. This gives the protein CASSLVGLGETQYF.

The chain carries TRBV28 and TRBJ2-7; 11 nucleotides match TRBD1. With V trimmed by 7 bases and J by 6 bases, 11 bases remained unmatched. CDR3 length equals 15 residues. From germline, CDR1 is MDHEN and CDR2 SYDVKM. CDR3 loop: CASKPPGQGASEQYF. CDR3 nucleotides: TGTGCCAGCAAACCACCCGGACAGGGGGCTTCCGAGCAGTACTTC.

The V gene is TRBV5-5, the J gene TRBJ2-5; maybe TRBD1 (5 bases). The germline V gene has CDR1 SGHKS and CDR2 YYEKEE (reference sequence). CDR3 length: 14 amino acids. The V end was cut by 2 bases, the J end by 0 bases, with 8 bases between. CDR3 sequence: CASSFSGNQETQYF. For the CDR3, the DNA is TGTGCCAGCAGCTTCTCAGGGAACCAAGAGACCCAGTACTTC.

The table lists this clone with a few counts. CDR3: CASSPHMNTEAFF. The CDR3 DNA reads TGTGCCAGCAGCCCCCACATGAACACTGAAGCTTTCTTT. The chain is built from TRBV7-2 and TRBJ1-1, with D hard to call. V lost 5 bases and J lost 0, with 7 bases in between. The CDR3 covers 13 residues. The V gene's germline CDR1 is SGHTA and CDR2 FQGNSA. The whole variable domain, remainder taken from reference TRBV7-2 and TRBJ1-1, is GAGVSQSPSNKVTEKGKDVELRCDPISGHTALYWYRQSLGQGLEFLIYFQGNSAPDKSGLPSDRFSAERTGGSVSTLTIQRTQQEDSAVYLCASSPHMNTEAFFGQGTRLTVV.

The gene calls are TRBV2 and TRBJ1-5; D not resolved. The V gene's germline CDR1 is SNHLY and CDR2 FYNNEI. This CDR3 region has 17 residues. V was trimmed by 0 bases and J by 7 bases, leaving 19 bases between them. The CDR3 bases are TGTGCCAGCAGTGAAGCGCTTCCCGGGGATGGCAGCCAGCCCCAGCATTTT. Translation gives CASSEALPGDGSQPQHF.

As DNA, the CDR3 is TGCGCCAGCAGCCAAGATCTTGCAGGGGGCAGGTACGAGCAGTACTTC. It yields the protein CASSQDLAGGRYEQYF. The chain employs TRBV4-3 and TRBJ2-5; 8 nucleotides match TRBD1. The J call is uncertain, as TRBJ2-7 better fits the DNA end. Per the germline V gene, CDR1 is LGHNA and CDR2 is YSLEER. This CDR3 contains 16 residues.

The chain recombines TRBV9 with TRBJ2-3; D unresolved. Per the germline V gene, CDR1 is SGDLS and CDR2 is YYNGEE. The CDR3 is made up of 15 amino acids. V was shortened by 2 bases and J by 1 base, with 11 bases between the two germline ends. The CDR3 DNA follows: TGTGCCAGCAGCGTTTCTAGTCTAGGCACAGATACGCAGTATTTT. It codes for CASSVSSLGTDTQYF.

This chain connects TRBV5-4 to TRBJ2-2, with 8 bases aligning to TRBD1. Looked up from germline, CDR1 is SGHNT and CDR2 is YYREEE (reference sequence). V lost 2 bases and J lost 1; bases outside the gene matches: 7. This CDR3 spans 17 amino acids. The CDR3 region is CASSLGNRGVNTGELFF. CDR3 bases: TGTGCCAGCAGCTTAGGAAACAGGGGGGTGAACACCGGGGAGCTGTTTTTT.

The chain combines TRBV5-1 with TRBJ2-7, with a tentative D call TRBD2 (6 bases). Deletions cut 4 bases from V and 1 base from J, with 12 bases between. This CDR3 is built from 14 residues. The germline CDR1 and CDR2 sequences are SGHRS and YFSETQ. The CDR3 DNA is TGCGCCAGCAGCACGCTTGGGACTTCCTACGAGCAGTACTTC. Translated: CASSTLGTSYEQYF.